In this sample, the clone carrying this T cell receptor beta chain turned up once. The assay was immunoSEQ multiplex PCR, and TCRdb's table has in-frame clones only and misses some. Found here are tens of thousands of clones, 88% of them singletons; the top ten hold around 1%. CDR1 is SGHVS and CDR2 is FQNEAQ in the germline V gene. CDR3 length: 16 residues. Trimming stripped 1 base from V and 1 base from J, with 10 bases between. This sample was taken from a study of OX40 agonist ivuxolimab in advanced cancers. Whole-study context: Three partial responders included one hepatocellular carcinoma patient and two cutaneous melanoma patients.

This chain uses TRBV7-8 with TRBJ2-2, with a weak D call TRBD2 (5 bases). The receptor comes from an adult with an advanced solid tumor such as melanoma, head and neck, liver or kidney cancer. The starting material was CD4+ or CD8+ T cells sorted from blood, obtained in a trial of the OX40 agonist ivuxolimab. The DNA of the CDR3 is TGTGCCAGCAGCTTAGGGGTTAGCGTGAACACCGGGGAGCTGTTTTTT. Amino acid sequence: CASSLGVSVNTGELFF.